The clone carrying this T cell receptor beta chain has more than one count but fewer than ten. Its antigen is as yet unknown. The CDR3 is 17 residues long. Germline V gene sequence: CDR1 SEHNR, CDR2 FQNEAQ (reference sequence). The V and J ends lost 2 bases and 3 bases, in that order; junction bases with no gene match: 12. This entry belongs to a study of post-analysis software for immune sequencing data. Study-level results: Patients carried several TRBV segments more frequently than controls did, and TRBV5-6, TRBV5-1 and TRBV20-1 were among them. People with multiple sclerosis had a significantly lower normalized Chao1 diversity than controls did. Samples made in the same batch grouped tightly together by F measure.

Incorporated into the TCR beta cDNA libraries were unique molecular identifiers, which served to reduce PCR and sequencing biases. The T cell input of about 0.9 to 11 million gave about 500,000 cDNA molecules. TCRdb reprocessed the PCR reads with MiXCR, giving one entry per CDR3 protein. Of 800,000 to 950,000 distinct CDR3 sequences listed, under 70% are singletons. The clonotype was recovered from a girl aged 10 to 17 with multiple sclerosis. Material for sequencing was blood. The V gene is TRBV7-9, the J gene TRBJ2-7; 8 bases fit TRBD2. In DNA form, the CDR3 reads TGTGCCAGCAGCTTACCCCGTGTCGCGGGAGGCCTCTACGAGCAGTACTTC. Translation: CASSLPRVAGGLYEQYF.